The 15 T cell receptor beta chains below were found in one sample sequenced in a study of T cell clusters in autoimmune cytopenias. About 37,500 genome equivalents of blood DNA were amplified for TRB. TRB was amplified by touch-down multiplex PCR, primer pools A and B combined. TCRdb re-called the multiplex PCR reads; every CDR3 protein appears as one record, without DNA. The sample totals roughly 8,200 distinct CDR3 sequences; its top ten clones hold under 30%. Sequencing was done on a sample of peripheral blood. All receptors come from a human donor with an autoimmune cytopenia or autoimmune hepatitis (not recorded which).

V and J are TRBV7-3 and TRBJ2-3; TCRdb indicates TRBD2, and absent DNA this call remains unverified. Germline V gene sequence: CDR1 SGHTA, CDR2 FQGTGA. This CDR3 has 15 residues. CDR3 residues: CASSSVATSTDTQYF.

This clonotype is deemed medium-sized by its frequency. The CDR3 is CASSLLTGGVNQPQHF. The chain uses TRBV5-5 and TRBJ1-5; TCRdb's D call, TRBD1, is unchecked because there is no DNA. Per germline, CDR1 SGHKS and CDR2 YYEKEE (reference sequence). This CDR3 region has 16 residues.

The V and J genes are TRBV6-5 and TRBJ2-1; the D call from TCRdb, TRBD1, cannot be confirmed without DNA. Germline CDR1 is MNHEY and CDR2 is SVGAGI. The CDR3 consists of 13 residues. The CDR3 is CASSYGQGNEQFF.

The gene calls are TRBV6-5 and TRBJ1-1; TCRdb lists TRBD1, though no DNA is available to test this call. Germline V CDR1 and CDR2: MNHEY, SVGAGI. CDR3 length: 16 amino acids. CDR3 amino acids: CASSYGVGVGNTEAFF.

V is TRBV18 and J is TRBJ2-1; as DNA is missing, the TRBD2 call by TCRdb cannot be tested. This CDR3 spans 14 amino acids. Germline loops: CDR1 KGHSH, CDR2 LQKENI. The CDR3 region is CASFWLAGASEQFF.

The V and J genes are TRBV12-3 or TRBV12-4 and TRBJ2-1; TCRdb's D gene call, TRBD2, goes unchecked for lack of DNA. This CDR3 is built from 17 residues. The CDR3 spells CASSLVSLGLSHNEQFF.

The J gene is TRBJ1-5, the V gene TRBV20-1; as DNA is missing, the TRBD1 call by TCRdb cannot be tested. The V gene's germline CDR1 is DFQATT and CDR2 SNEGSKA (reference sequence). CDR3 length: 15 residues. CDR3 sequence reads: CSATGTEVGHEPQHF.

The genes are TRBV15 and TRBJ2-7. The CDR3 is 15 amino acids. Germline V lookup: CDR1 LNHNV, CDR2 YYDKDF (reference sequence). The CDR3 is CATSRGVGDPYEQYF. Filled out from reference TRBV15 and TRBJ2-7, the complete variable domain reads DAMVIQNPRYQVTQFGKPVTLSCSQTLNHNVMYWYQQKSSQAPKLLFHYYDKDFNNEADTPDNFQSRRPNTSFCFLDIRSPGLGDTAMYLCATSRGVGDPYEQYFGPGTRLTVT.

This clonotype is classed as medium-sized by frequency. The rearrangement links TRBV6-4 to TRBJ2-3. Germline assignment: CDR1 MRHNA and CDR2 SNTAGT. This CDR3 comprises 16 residues. The CDR3 reads CASSEDMIRGTDTQYF.

Measured by frequency, this clonotype is medium-sized. The chain recombines TRBV30 with TRBJ2-2; TCRdb lists TRBD2, though no DNA is available to test this call. CDR1 GTSNPN and CDR2 SVGIG come from the germline V gene (reference sequence). The CDR3 spans 12 residues. The CDR3 loop is CASAGVVGELFF. The full variable domain, in which reference TRBV30 and TRBJ2-2 provide the parts outside the CDR3, is SQTIHQWPATLVQPVGSPLSLECTVEGTSNPNLYWYRQAAGRGLQLLFYSVGIGQISSEVPQNLSASRPQDRQFILSSKKLLLSDSGFYLCASAGVVGELFFGEGSRLTVL.

The chain couples TRBV19 to TRBJ2-7; TCRdb designates TRBD2, a call that cannot be tested without DNA. In germline, CDR1 is LNHDA, CDR2 SQIVND (reference sequence). CDR3 length: 14 residues. The chain's CDR3 is CASSVASGRGEQYF.

In terms of frequency, this clonotype is medium-sized. The genes are TRBV30 and TRBJ2-1; TCRdb's assignment of TRBD2 cannot be checked, as there is no DNA. The CDR3 length is 14 residues. CDR1 is GTSNPN and CDR2 is SVGIG in the germline V gene (reference sequence). CDR3: CAWSVHIAREAPFF.

CDR3 in amino acids: CSARVSGGGHSNQPKHF. The rearrangement joins TRBV20-1 to TRBJ1-5. There are 17 residues in the CDR3. Germline V gives CDR1 DFQATT, CDR2 SNEGSKA (reference sequence).

This clonotype shows up as medium-sized by frequency. The gene calls are TRBV5-4 and TRBJ2-5. Germline CDR1 SGHNT, CDR2 YYREEE (reference sequence). The CDR3 is made up of 13 amino acids. CDR3 region: CASSFGIQETQYF.

The genes are TRBV15 and TRBJ1-2; TCRdb designates TRBD1, a call that cannot be tested without DNA. The CDR3 spans 15 residues. Germline CDR1 and CDR2: LNHNV and YYDKDF (reference sequence). CDR3 region: CATSRGGGALGGYTF.